One TCR beta chain is described in this entry. Antigen: not known. Trimming pared 3 bases from V and 1 base from J, leaving 6 bases between. This CDR3 region has 13 residues. Germline V lookup: CDR1 MNHNS, CDR2 SASEGT. From the RT-PCR reads, TCRdb called clonotypes with MiXCR, one entry per CDR3 protein. The sample lists 450,000 to 700,000 distinct CDR3 sequences; 14% were seen once. These data originate in a study of response to subunit inactivated influenza vaccine. Study results and caveats: Each seasonal flu vaccination may recruit only limited new T cells, authors suggested.

The chain uses TRBV6-1 and TRBJ2-5; D unclear. The sample was PBMCs from blood, taken less than 13 days after vaccination. The clonotype was recovered from a man aged 50 or older who received an inactivated influenza vaccine. The CDR3 spells CASSEISQETQYF. CDR3 DNA sequence: TGTGCCAGCAGTGAGATATCCCAAGAGACCCAGTACTTC.